The 3 T cell receptor beta chains given below trace back to one sample, sequenced in a study of cytomegalovirus exposure and HLA in healthy donors. PCR involved 60 Vbeta and 13 Jbeta primers. Some clones are missing from TCRdb's copy, which holds only in-frame ones; the method was immunoSEQ multiplex PCR. This repertoire comprises some 48,000 clones; its ten largest clones make up approximately 6.6%. The sequencing input was PBMCs. The receptors originated from a male donor in good health and CMV-seropositive.

The rearrangement uses TRBV5-1 and TRBJ2-5; D uncertain. The CDR3 is made up of 13 amino acids. V shed 5 bases and J shed 5 bases, with 13 bases lying between them. Germline CDR1 reads SGHRS; CDR2 reads YFSETQ. For the CDR3, the DNA is TGCGCCAGCAGGATCCGGGTCGGCGAGACCCAGTACTTC. Its translation: CASRIRVGETQYF. The variable domain in full, completed from reference TRBV5-1 and TRBJ2-5, reads KAGVTQTPRYLIKTRGQQVTLSCSPISGHRSVSWYQQTPGQGLQFLFEYFSETQRNKGNFPGRFSGRQFSNSRSEMNVSTLELGDSALYLCASRIRVGETQYFGPGTRLLVL.

This chain links TRBV18 with TRBJ2-1, with TRBD2 matching 7 bases. CDR1 and CDR2 (germline): KGHSH, LQKENI. Losses at the gene ends were 6 bases for V and 10 bases for J; bases not matched to a gene: 6. The CDR3 is 12 residues long. CDR3 sequence (DNA): TGTGCCAGCTCCCCTAGGGGAGGGGAGCAGTTCTTC. Translated, it gives CASSPRGGEQFF.

The chain carries TRBV20-1 and TRBJ1-1, with a possible D match to TRBD1 (6 bases). The CDR3 has 11 residues. CDR1 is DFQATT, CDR2 SNEGSKA, per germline (reference sequence). V was clipped by 5 bases and J by 6 bases, with 10 bases between them. The CDR3 DNA follows: TGCAGTGCTTTGGACAGCCCTGAAGCTTTCTTT. As protein: CSALDSPEAFF.